The entry below describes one T cell receptor (beta chain). These data originate in a study of CD8 T cells in Susac syndrome. Reverse transcription of about 0.5 to 1 ug RNA was carried out with random hexamers. Multiplex PCR with immunoSEQ amplified the TCR beta CDR3 across 54 Vbeta and 13 Jbeta. TCRdb fed the immunoSEQ multiplex PCR reads into MiXCR, producing one record per CDR3 protein. The sample has more than 75,000 distinct CDR3 sequences, 80% to 95% seen once. TCR beta sequences were obtained from blood CD8+ and CD4+ T cells. Negative isolation yielded CD8+ and CD4+ T cells; FACS enriched TEMRA cells. Trimming removed 4 bases from V and 5 bases from J, with 12 bases in between. The CDR3 is made up of 14 amino acids. Per the germline V gene, CDR1 is SGHTA and CDR2 is FQGNSA.

The sequence was obtained from a human donor in good health. V usage is TRBV7-2 and J usage is TRBJ1-5; a possible D gene is TRBD1 (5 bases). Input material: CD8+ T cells from PBMCs. The CDR3 coding sequence is TGTGCCAGCAGCTCCCCCGGGGCAGATCAGCCCCAGCATTTT. This codes for CASSSPGADQPQHF.